Many counts were recorded for the clone carrying this TCR beta chain. The data belong to a study of T cells of healthy individuals. Each CDR3 protein gets one entry after TCRdb re-called the 5' RACE reads with MiXCR. The table includes 100,000 or so distinct CDR3 sequences, 17% detected once. This TCR was recovered from a human donor in good health.

CDR3 nucleotide sequence: TGTGCCAGCAGACGAGCCAGCACAGATACGCAGTATTTT. It is translated as CASRRASTDTQYF. The V and J genes are TRBV7-2 and TRBJ2-3; D remains unclear. The CDR3 is made up of 13 amino acids. The V end lost 6 bases, the J end lost 0 bases, and 7 bases lay between the germline ends. Germline CDR1 reads SGHTA; CDR2 reads FQGNSA. Complete variable domain (other parts from reference TRBV7-2 and TRBJ2-3): GAGVSQSPSNKVTEKGKDVELRCDPISGHTALYWYRQSLGQGLEFLIYFQGNSAPDKSGLPSDRFSAERTGGSVSTLTIQRTQQEDSAVYLCASRRASTDTQYFGPGTRLTVL.